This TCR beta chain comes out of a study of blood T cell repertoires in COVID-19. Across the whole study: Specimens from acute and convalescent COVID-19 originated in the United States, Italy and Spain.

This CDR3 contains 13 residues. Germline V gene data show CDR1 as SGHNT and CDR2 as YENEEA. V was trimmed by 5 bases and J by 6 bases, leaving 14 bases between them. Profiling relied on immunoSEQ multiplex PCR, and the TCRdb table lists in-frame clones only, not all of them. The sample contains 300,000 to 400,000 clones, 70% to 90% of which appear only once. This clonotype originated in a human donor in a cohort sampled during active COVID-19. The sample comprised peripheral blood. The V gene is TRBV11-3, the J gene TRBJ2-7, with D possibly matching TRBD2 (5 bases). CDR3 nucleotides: TGTGCCAGCAGCCCCGGACCCGCGGGCGAGCAGTACTTC. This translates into CASSPGPAGEQYF. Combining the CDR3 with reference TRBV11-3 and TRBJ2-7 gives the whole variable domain EAGVVQSPRYKIIEKKQPVAFWCNPISGHNTLYWYLQNLGQGPELLIRYENEEAVDDSQLPKDRFSAERLKGVDSTLKIQPAELGDSAVYLCASSPGPAGEQYFGPGTRLTVT.